Reported below is one T cell receptor (beta chain). V was pared by 5 bases and J by 8 bases, with 18 bases between. Germline CDR1 reads SEHNR; CDR2 reads FQNEAQ (reference sequence). This CDR3 comprises 15 residues. Original processing notes: From reference gene primer amplification, estimates of nucleated cell counts were derived. TCRdb keeps only in-frame clones here, not all; method: immunoSEQ multiplex PCR. V and J calls and clone size are given by that table; D and trimming were obtained from the DNA. The sample lists about 42,000 clones, 80% to 90% occurring once. This entry belongs to a study of blood T cell repertoires in COVID-19. Study at large: The samples span acute and convalescent COVID-19 from the United States, Italy and Spain. In each case, the material was cDNA or gDNA derived from T cells, B-cell-depleted T cells, or PBMCs.

Sequenced: peripheral blood. The chain combines TRBV7-9 with TRBJ1-4, with D perhaps TRBD1 (6 bases). The receptor's source is a human donor in a cohort sampled during active COVID-19. This CDR3 reads CASSPSVAGVEKLFF. The CDR3 nucleotides are TGTGCCAGCAGCCCCAGTGTCGCAGGGGTCGAAAAACTGTTTTTT.